This TCR beta chain was documented in a study of blood T cell repertoires in COVID-19. J was trimmed by 2 bases and V by 0 bases; bases with no gene match: 9. The CDR3 runs 18 residues. The V gene's germline CDR1 is SGHRS and CDR2 YFSETQ. The assay was immunoSEQ multiplex PCR, and TCRdb's table has in-frame clones only and misses some. The data contain 200,000 or so clones, roughly nine tenths of them seen just once; the ten biggest clones take up 2.1%. V gene TRBV5-1 combines with J gene TRBJ2-5; 11 bases fit TRBD2. The specimen sequenced was peripheral blood. This sequence originates from a man between 65 and 80 years old with active or convalescent COVID-19. The CDR3 nucleotides are TGCGCCAGCAGCTTGGGCACCGGGACTAGCGGATTACAAGAGACCCAGTACTTC. Its protein is CASSLGTGTSGLQETQYF.